This T cell receptor (beta chain) stems from a study of response to subunit inactivated influenza vaccine. Study results and limitations: It was suggested by the authors that few new T cells are recruited by each seasonal influenza vaccination.

TCRdb recomputed calls from the RT-PCR reads with MiXCR, one row per CDR3 protein. The data contain 600,000 to 850,000 distinct CDR3 sequences, 14% of them seen just once; the ten biggest clones take up 6% to 9.5%. V shed 11 bases and J shed 3 bases, with 9 bases lying between them. There are 11 residues in the CDR3. CDR1 is MGHDK, CDR2 SYGVNS, per germline. This clonotype was picked up many times. Antigen unknown. The sample here was PBMCs from blood, taken 14 to 15 days before vaccination. The V gene is TRBV25-1, the J gene TRBJ2-3; D gene uncertain. This clonotype was obtained from a man aged 45-65 years who received an inactivated influenza vaccine. The CDR3 coding sequence is TGTGCCTCAGCACTTACAGATACGCAGTATTTT. Protein product: CASALTDTQYF.